Below, 24 T cell receptor beta chains from the same sample are listed, as sequenced in a study of vaccination effects on CD4 cells after COVID-19. Using viral peptide pools, the ViraFEST assay grew out antigen-specific CD4+ T cells prior to sequencing. Culturing for 10 to 11 days preceded CD4+ T cell isolation. PCR-confirmed SARS-CoV-2 infection occurred in the person between March and December 2020. Their specific antigens are unknown. Sequencing used immunoSEQ multiplex PCR; TCRdb keeps in-frame clones, though not all of them. Altogether tens of thousands of clones are present, more than 70% being singletons, with the ten largest covering roughly two fifths. The source was CD4+ T cells from PBMCs cultured with a peptide pool, collected before COVID-19 vaccination. The source is a human donor who had a prior SARS-CoV-2 infection.

The V call is TRBV30, the J call TRBJ2-7, with a tentative D call TRBD1 (5 bases). The germline V gene encodes CDR1 GTSNPN and CDR2 SVGIG (reference sequence). The CDR3 totals 14 residues. V was trimmed by 4 bases and J by 0 bases, leaving 13 bases between them. CDR3 sequence: CAWKPKRGSYEQYF. In DNA, the CDR3 is TGTGCCTGGAAGCCCAAAAGGGGCTCCTACGAGCAGTACTTC.

This chain joins TRBV18 and TRBJ2-3; 8 bases agree with TRBD2. V lost 2 bases, J lost 0 bases, and 1 base stayed unmatched. Germline lookup yields CDR1 KGHSH and CDR2 LQKENI. The CDR3 length is 15 residues. The CDR3 sequence: CASSPIAGSTDTQYF. The CDR3 DNA follows: TGTGCCAGCTCACCAATAGCGGGGAGCACAGATACGCAGTATTTT.

This clone came up a few times. The chain is built from TRBV7-9 and TRBJ1-6; 7 nucleotides line up with TRBD1. V dropped 6 bases and J dropped 8; count of bases not matched to a gene: 4. This CDR3 contains 13 residues. The germline V gene encodes CDR1 SEHNR and CDR2 FQNEAQ (reference sequence). Written as DNA, the CDR3 is TGTGCCAGCAGGGGACAGCTTGATTCACCCCTCCACTTT. It codes for CASRGQLDSPLHF.

This clone was observed a few times. V usage is TRBV2 and J usage is TRBJ1-1, with TRBD1 identical over 8 bases. Looked up from germline, CDR1 is SNHLY and CDR2 is FYNNEI. The CDR3 is 12 amino acids. With V trimmed by 6 bases and J by 7 bases, 4 bases remained unmatched. The CDR3 here is CASREDRVEAFF. The CDR3 coding sequence is TGTGCCAGCAGGGAGGACAGGGTTGAAGCTTTCTTT.

The chain recombines TRBV13 with TRBJ2-5, with a tentative D call TRBD1 (6 bases). Germline CDR1 and CDR2: PRHDT and FYEKMQ (reference sequence). The V end was cut by 1 base, the J end by 1 base, with 10 bases between. CDR3 length: 15 amino acids. CDR3 DNA sequence: TGTGCCAGCAGCTTAGTGCGAGGGGGCCAAGAGACCCAGTACTTC. Its translation: CASSLVRGGQETQYF.

The CDR3 DNA follows: TGTGCCATCAGTGAGAGAAGTTACGAGCAGTACTTC. Translating gives CAISERSYEQYF. V gene TRBV10-3 combines with J gene TRBJ2-7; no clear D. The CDR3 has 12 residues. Trimming removed 2 bases from V and 4 bases from J, with 6 bases in between. Germline V gene lookup returns CDR1 ENHRY and CDR2 SYGVKD.

This clone has just a few counts. The CDR3 loop is CASSQTGTGTYEQYF. The CDR3 nucleotides are TGTGCCAGCAGCCAGACCGGGACAGGGACCTACGAGCAGTACTTC. The V call is TRBV7-2, the J call TRBJ2-7, with 9 bases matching TRBD1. V gave up 5 bases and J gave up 2 bases; unmatched junction bases: 7. Per the germline V gene, CDR1 is SGHTA and CDR2 is FQGNSA. The CDR3 has 15 amino acids.

This chain connects TRBV18 to TRBJ2-7; D is undetermined. Trimming removed 4 bases from V and 1 base from J, with 8 bases in between. This CDR3 spans 13 amino acids. Germline V gene data show CDR1 as KGHSH and CDR2 as LQKENI. CDR3 residues: CASSRGSSYEQYF. In nucleotides, the CDR3 is TGTGCCAGCTCACGCGGTTCTTCCTACGAGCAGTACTTC.

This clone came up once. The chain recombines TRBV6-5 with TRBJ1-3; tentative D call: TRBD1 (5 bases). V was clipped by 2 bases and J by 0 bases, with 11 bases between them. Germline CDR1 and CDR2: MNHEY and SVGAGI. The CDR3 extends over 16 amino acids. The CDR3 sequence: CASSYAGGLSGNTIYF. CDR3 in DNA: TGTGCCAGCAGTTACGCGGGGGGACTCTCTGGAAACACCATATATTTT.

The chain uses TRBV27 and TRBJ1-1; TRBD1 agrees at 9 bases. The CDR3 is 15 amino acids. V shed 6 bases, J shed 3 bases, and the junction held 8 bases outside the gene matches. Germline CDR1 reads MNHEY; CDR2 reads SMNVEV (reference sequence). The CDR3 DNA reads TGTGCCAGCAGGGGGAACAGGGGGCTTTACACTGAAGCTTTCTTT. Translation gives CASRGNRGLYTEAFF.

This clone occurred a few times. This chain uses TRBV5-1 with TRBJ2-7; D may be TRBD1 or TRBD2 (6 bases each). Trimming pared 5 bases from V and 1 base from J, leaving 10 bases between. The CDR3 loop spans 13 amino acids. Per the germline V gene, CDR1 is SGHRS and CDR2 is YFSETQ. The CDR3 DNA is TGCGCCAGCAGGGGGGGCGCGTCCTACGAGCAGTACTTC. It specifies CASRGGASYEQYF. Full variable domain (remainder filled in from reference TRBV5-1 and TRBJ2-7): KAGVTQTPRYLIKTRGQQVTLSCSPISGHRSVSWYQQTPGQGLQFLFEYFSETQRNKGNFPGRFSGRQFSNSRSEMNVSTLELGDSALYLCASRGGASYEQYFGPGTRLTVT.

The chain links TRBV6-5 to TRBJ1-2, with a weak D call TRBD1 (6 bases). V was shortened by 1 base and J by 8 bases, with 11 bases between the two germline ends. Germline lookup yields CDR1 MNHEY and CDR2 SVGAGI. The CDR3 runs to 13 residues. The CDR3 DNA follows: TGTGCCAGCAGTTACTTGGACAGTAAGGGCTACACCTTC. This translates into CASSYLDSKGYTF.

The chain uses TRBV10-3 and TRBJ1-6; D unclear. The CDR3 spans 14 residues. Looked up from germline, CDR1 is ENHRY and CDR2 is SYGVKD. V was cut by 2 bases and J by 7 bases, with 9 bases left in between. The CDR3 loop is CAISEDTRNSPLHF. The DNA for the CDR3 is TGTGCCATCAGTGAGGACACTAGGAATTCACCCCTCCACTTT.

The chain recombines TRBV9 with TRBJ1-1, with D hard to call. The germline V and J ends were trimmed by 4 bases and 3 bases, with 10 bases remaining between them. This CDR3 region has 13 residues. Per the germline V gene, CDR1 is SGDLS and CDR2 is YYNGEE. The CDR3 is CASSLRSDTEAFF. The DNA of the CDR3 is TGTGCCAGCAGCCTTCGGTCTGACACTGAAGCTTTCTTT.

This rearrangement joins TRBV28 to TRBJ1-2; a weak D match, TRBD1 (6 bases). The V gene lost 4 bases and the J gene lost 4 bases, with 7 bases spanning the gap. Germline-derived CDR1 and CDR2 are MDHEN and SYDVKM. CDR3 length equals 12 residues. As DNA, the CDR3 is TGTGCCAGCAGTTGGGACATCTATGGCTACACCTTC. It encodes CASSWDIYGYTF.

The genes are TRBV19 and TRBJ2-6, with unresolved D. This CDR3 contains 16 residues. Trimming cost V 5 bases and J 0 bases, with 11 bases left between them. CDR1 LNHDA and CDR2 SQIVND come from the germline V gene (reference sequence). CDR3 amino acids: CASSEWQDSGANVLTF. In DNA form, the CDR3 reads TGTGCCAGTAGTGAATGGCAGGACTCTGGGGCCAACGTCCTGACTTTC. The entire variable domain, with the rest obtained from reference TRBV19 and TRBJ2-6, is as follows: DGGITQSPKYLFRKEGQNVTLSCEQNLNHDAMYWYRQDPGQGLRLIYYSQIVNDFQKGDIAEGYSVSREKKESFPLTVTSAQKNPTAFYLCASSEWQDSGANVLTFGAGSRLTVL.

V usage is TRBV6-5 and J usage is TRBJ2-2; 8 nucleotides match TRBD1. The CDR3 contains 15 residues. Germline values: CDR1 MNHEY, CDR2 SVGAGI. The ends lost 4 bases at V and 6 bases at J; junction bases unmatched: 7. CDR3 DNA: TGTGCCAGCAGTTGGACAGGGTCGATACCCGGGGAGCTGTTTTTT. Its translation: CASSWTGSIPGELFF.

CDR3 in amino acids: CASSSSWGGSFQYF. CDR3 bases: TGTGCCAGCAGCTCATCCTGGGGCGGGTCCTTTCAGTACTTC. This chain joins TRBV3-1 (or the pseudogene TRBV3-2) and TRBJ2-4; the D gene could be TRBD1 or TRBD2 (5 bases each). This CDR3 has 14 residues. Deletions cut 5 bases from V and 11 bases from J, with 19 bases between. CDR1 is LGHDT, CDR2 YNNKEL, per germline (reference sequence).

The V and J genes are TRBV6-2 or TRBV6-3 and TRBJ2-1; 7 bases are shared with TRBD2. Germline CDR1 reads MNHEY; CDR2 reads SVGEGT. After removal of 5 bases from V and 8 bases from J, the junction contained 27 bases not matched to a gene. The CDR3 spans 20 residues. The CDR3 is CASSNPFLLPGRPIFHEQFF. The CDR3 nucleotides read TGTGCCAGCAGTAACCCCTTCCTTCTCCCCGGGAGGCCAATCTTCCATGAGCAGTTCTTC.

The rearrangement joins TRBV9 to TRBJ2-1; D is uncertain. V lost 0 bases to trimming and J lost 3 bases, with 7 bases between them. Germline V lookup: CDR1 SGDLS, CDR2 YYNGEE. The CDR3 runs to 14 residues. The CDR3 reads CASSVGWLYNEQFF. As DNA, the CDR3 is TGTGCCAGCAGCGTAGGCTGGCTCTACAATGAGCAGTTCTTC.

This chain uses TRBV24-1 with TRBJ2-1; TRBD2 agrees at 9 bases. The germline V gene encodes CDR1 KGHDR and CDR2 SFDVKD. With 4 bases clipped from V and 5 bases from J, the junction kept 8 bases outside the gene matches. The CDR3 is 16 residues long. The CDR3 nucleotides are TGTGCCACCAGTGACCCTGGACTAGCGAACAACAATGAGCAGTTCTTC. It specifies CATSDPGLANNNEQFF.

The rearrangement joins TRBV4-1 to TRBJ1-1; D is unclear. V lost 2 bases and J 5 bases, leaving 18 bases between the germline ends. CDR1 and CDR2 (germline): MGHRA, YSYEKL. The CDR3 extends over 16 amino acids. The CDR3, as DNA: TGCGCCAGCAGCCAAAACCACCTCGAGCGGCATACTGAAGCTTTCTTT. This gives the protein CASSQNHLERHTEAFF.

V gene TRBV7-9 combines with J gene TRBJ2-1; 10 bases fit TRBD2. The germline CDR1 and CDR2 sequences are SEHNR and FQNEAQ (reference sequence). V trimming: 1 base; J trimming: 10 bases; junction bases outside the gene matches: 7. This CDR3 has 15 residues. The CDR3 loop reads CASSLGSGRAQEQFF. CDR3 DNA: TGTGCCAGCAGCTTAGGGAGCGGGAGGGCCCAAGAGCAGTTCTTC.

The chain joins TRBV27 to TRBJ1-6; D not resolved. With 5 bases removed from V and 3 bases from J, the gap between germline ends came to 8 bases. The CDR3 sequence is 14 residues long. Per the germline V gene, CDR1 is MNHEY and CDR2 is SMNVEV (reference sequence). CDR3 sequence reads: CASSLINYNSPLHF. DNA for the CDR3: TGTGCCAGCAGTCTAATTAACTATAATTCACCCCTCCACTTT.